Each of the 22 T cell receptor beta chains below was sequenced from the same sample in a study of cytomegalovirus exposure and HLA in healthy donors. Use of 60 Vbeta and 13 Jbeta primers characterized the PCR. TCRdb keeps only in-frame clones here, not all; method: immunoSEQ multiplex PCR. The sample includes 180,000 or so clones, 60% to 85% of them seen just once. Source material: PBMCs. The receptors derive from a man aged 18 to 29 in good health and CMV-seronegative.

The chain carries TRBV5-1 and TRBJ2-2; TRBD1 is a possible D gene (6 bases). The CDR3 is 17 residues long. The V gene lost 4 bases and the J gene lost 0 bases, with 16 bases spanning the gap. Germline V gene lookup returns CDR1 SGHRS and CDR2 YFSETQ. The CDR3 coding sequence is TGCGCCAGCAGCCCACTATTCAGGGGCCCGAACACCGGGGAGCTGTTTTTT. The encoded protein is CASSPLFRGPNTGELFF.

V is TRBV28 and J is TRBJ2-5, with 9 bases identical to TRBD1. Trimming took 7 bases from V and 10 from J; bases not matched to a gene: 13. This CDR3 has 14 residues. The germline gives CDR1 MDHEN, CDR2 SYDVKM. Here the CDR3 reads CASTPPGTGRVQYF. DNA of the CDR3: TGTGCCAGCACTCCTCCCGGGACAGGGAGGGTCCAGTACTTC.

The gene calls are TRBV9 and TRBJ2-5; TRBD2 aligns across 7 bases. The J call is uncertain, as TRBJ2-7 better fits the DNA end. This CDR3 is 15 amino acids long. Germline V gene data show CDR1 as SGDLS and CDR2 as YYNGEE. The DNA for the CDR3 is TGTGCCAGCAGCGTAGGGATTAGCGGGTACTACGAGCAGTACTTC. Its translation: CASSVGISGYYEQYF.

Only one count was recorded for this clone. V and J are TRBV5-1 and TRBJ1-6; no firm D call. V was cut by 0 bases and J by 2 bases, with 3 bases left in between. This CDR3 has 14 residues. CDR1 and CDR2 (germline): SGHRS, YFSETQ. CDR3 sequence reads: CASSLATYNSPLHF. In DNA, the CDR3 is TGCGCCAGCAGCTTGGCAACCTATAATTCACCCCTCCACTTT.

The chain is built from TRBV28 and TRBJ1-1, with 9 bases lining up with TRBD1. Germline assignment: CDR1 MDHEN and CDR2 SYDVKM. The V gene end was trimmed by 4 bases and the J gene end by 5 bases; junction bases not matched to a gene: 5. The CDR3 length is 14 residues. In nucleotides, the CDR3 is TGTGCCAGCAGTTCTTTACAGGGGGCGACTGAAGCTTTCTTT. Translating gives CASSSLQGATEAFF.

As DNA, the CDR3 is TGTGCCAGCAGTGCAGACAGCGCGAATGGCTACACCTTC. Its protein product is CASSADSANGYTF. The J gene is TRBJ1-2, the V gene TRBV6-1, with D possibly TRBD1 on 5 matching bases. The CDR3 is 13 amino acids. CDR1 is MNHNS, CDR2 SASEGT, per germline. V shed 4 bases and J shed 6 bases, with 12 bases lying between them.

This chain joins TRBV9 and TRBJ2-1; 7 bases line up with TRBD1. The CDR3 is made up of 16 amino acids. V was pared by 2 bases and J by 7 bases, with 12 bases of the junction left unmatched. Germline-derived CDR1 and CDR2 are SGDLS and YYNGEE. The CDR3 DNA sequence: TGTGCCAGCAGCGTTTTCCCGACAGGGTGGGAAAATGAGCAGTTCTTC. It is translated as CASSVFPTGWENEQFF.

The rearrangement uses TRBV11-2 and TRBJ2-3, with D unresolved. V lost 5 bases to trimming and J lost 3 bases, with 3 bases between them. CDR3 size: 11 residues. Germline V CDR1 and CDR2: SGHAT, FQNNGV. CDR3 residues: CASSLTDTQYF. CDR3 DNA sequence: TGTGCCAGCAGCCTGACAGATACGCAGTATTTT.

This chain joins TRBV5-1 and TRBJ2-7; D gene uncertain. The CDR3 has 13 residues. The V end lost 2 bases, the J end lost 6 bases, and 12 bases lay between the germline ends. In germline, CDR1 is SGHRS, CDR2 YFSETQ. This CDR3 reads CASSLSRSGEQYF. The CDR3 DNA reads TGCGCCAGCAGCTTATCTAGGTCGGGCGAGCAGTACTTC.

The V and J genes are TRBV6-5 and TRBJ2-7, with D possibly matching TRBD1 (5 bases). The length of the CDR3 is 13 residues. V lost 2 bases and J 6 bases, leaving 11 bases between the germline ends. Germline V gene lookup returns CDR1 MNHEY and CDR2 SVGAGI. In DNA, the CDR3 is TGTGCCAGCAGTTACAGGGCAGGGCGCGAGCAGTACTTC. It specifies CASSYRAGREQYF.

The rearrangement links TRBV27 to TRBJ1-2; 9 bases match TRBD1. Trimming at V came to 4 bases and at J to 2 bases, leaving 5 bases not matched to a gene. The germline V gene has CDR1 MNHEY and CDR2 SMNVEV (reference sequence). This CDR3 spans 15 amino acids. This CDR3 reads CASSSRQGGNYGYTF. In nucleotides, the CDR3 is TGTGCCAGCAGTTCTAGACAGGGGGGGAACTATGGCTACACCTTC.

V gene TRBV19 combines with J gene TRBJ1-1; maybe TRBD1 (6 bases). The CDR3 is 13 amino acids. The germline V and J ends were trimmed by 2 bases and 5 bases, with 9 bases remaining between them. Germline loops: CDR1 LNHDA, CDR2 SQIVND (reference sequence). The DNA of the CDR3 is TGTGCCAGTAGTATAACAGGGTGGACTGAAGCTTTCTTT. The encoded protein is CASSITGWTEAFF.

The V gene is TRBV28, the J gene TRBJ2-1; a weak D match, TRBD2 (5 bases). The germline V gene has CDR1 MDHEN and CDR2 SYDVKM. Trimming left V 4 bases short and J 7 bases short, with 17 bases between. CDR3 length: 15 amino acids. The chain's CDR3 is CASSSGERRYNEQFF. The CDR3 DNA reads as TGTGCCAGCAGTTCGGGCGAGCGGAGGTATAATGAGCAGTTCTTC.

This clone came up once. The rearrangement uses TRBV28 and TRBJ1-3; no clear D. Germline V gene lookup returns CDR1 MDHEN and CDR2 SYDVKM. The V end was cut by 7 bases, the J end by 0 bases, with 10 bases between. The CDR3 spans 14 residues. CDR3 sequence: CASKPGLSGNTIYF. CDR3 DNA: TGTGCCAGCAAACCAGGCCTCTCTGGAAACACCATATATTTT.

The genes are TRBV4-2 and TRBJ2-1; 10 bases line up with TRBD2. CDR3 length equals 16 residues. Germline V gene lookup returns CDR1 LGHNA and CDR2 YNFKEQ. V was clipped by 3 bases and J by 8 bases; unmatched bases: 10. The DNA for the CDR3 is TGTGCCAGCAGCCAGACCGGGACTAGCGAGTGGGATGAGCAGTTCTTC. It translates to CASSQTGTSEWDEQFF.

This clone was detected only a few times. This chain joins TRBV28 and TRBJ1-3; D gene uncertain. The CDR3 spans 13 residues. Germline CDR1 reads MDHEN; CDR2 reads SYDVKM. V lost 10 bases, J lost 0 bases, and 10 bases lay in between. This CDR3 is CATSRPSGNTIYF. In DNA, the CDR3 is TGTGCCACCAGCAGGCCCTCTGGAAACACCATATATTTT.

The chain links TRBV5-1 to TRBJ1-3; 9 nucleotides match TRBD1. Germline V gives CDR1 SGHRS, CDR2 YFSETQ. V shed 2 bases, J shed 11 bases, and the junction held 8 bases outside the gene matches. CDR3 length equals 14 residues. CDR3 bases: TGCGCCAGCAGCTTCCCGGGACAGGGTTCCCCCATATATTTT. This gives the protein CASSFPGQGSPIYF.

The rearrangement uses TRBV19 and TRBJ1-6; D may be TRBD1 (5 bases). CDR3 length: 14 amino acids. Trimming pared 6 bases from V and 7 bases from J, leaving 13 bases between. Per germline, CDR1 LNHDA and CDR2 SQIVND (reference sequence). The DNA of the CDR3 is TGTGCCAGTAGCCCTACGGGGGGAAATTCACCCCTCCACTTT. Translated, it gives CASSPTGGNSPLHF. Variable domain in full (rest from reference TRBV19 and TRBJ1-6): DGGITQSPKYLFRKEGQNVTLSCEQNLNHDAMYWYRQDPGQGLRLIYYSQIVNDFQKGDIAEGYSVSREKKESFPLTVTSAQKNPTAFYLCASSPTGGNSPLHFGNGTRLTVT.

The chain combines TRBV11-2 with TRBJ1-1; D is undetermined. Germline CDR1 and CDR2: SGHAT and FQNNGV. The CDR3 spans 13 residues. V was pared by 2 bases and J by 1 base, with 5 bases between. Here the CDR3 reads CASSLIRNTEAFF. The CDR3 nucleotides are TGTGCCAGCAGCTTAATCAGGAACACTGAAGCTTTCTTT.

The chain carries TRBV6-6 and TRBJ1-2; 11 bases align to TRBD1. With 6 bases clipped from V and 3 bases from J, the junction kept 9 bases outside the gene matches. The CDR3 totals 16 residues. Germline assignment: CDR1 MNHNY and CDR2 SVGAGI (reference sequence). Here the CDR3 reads CASSQRGGQGDYGYTF. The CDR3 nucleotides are TGTGCCAGCAGCCAGAGGGGGGGACAGGGGGACTATGGCTACACCTTC.

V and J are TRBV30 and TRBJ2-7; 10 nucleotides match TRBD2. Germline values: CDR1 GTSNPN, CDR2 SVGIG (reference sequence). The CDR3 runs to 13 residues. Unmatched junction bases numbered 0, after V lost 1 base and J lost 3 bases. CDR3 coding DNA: TGTGCCTGGAGTGGGACTAGCGGCTACGAGCAGTACTTC. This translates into CAWSGTSGYEQYF. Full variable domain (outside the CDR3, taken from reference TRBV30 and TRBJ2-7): SQTIHQWPATLVQPVGSPLSLECTVEGTSNPNLYWYRQAAGRGLQLLFYSVGIGQISSEVPQNLSASRPQDRQFILSSKKLLLSDSGFYLCAWSGTSGYEQYFGPGTRLTVT.

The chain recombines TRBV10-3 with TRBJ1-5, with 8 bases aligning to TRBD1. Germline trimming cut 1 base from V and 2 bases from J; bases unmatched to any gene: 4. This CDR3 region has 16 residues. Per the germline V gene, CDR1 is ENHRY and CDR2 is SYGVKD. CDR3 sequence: CAISEFGTGGNQPQHF. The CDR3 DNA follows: TGTGCCATCAGTGAGTTCGGGACAGGTGGCAATCAGCCCCAGCATTTT.